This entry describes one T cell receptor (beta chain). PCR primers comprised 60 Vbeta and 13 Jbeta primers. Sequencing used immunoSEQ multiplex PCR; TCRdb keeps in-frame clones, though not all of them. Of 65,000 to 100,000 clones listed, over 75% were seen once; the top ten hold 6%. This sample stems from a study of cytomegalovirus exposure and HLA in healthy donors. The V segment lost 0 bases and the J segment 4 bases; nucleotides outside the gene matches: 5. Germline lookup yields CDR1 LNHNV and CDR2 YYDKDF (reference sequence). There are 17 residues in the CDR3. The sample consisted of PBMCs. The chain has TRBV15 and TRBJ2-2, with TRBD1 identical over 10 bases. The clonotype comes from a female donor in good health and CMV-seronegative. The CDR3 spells CATSREMGQGSTGELFF. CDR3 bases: TGTGCCACCAGCAGAGAGATGGGACAGGGGAGCACCGGGGAGCTGTTTTTT.